The rows below give T cell receptor beta chains drawn from one sample of a study of CD8 T cells in ankylosing spondylitis. TCRdb processed the 5' RACE reads anew with MiXCR; each CDR3 protein has one entry. The sample yields around 99,000 distinct CDR3 sequences, 8.8% seen once. The sample was blood, either unsorted or a sorted T cell fraction (not recorded which). These receptors all come from a male donor with ankylosing spondylitis or in good health (not recorded which). Each CDR3 is given with its conserved first and last residue. D genes are given only for firm matches. Part of the rows lack a size; the others show once, few, many or a class for expanded clones.

V gene,D gene,clone size,J gene,CDR3 DNA,CDR3 protein
TRBV3-1,NA,many,TRBJ2-7,TGTGCCAGCAGCCAAGGTCATGTGTCCTACGAGCAGTACTTC,CASSQGHVSYEQYF
TRBV20-1,TRBD2,many,TRBJ2-2,TGCAGTGCGACGAACCCGGGACTAGCGGGGCGATACACCGGGGAGCTGTTTTTT,CSATNPGLAGRYTGELFF
TRBV6-1,NA,many,TRBJ1-4,TGTGCCAGCAGTCGGACAGCGAATAATGAAAAACTGTTTTTT,CASSRTANNEKLFF
TRBV3-1,TRBD1,many,TRBJ2-5,TGTGCCAGCAGCCAAGGGGACAGGACCCAGTACTTC,CASSQGDRTQYF
TRBV7-8,TRBD2,many,TRBJ2-2,TGTGCCAGCAGCTCAACTAGCGGGGGCTCCGGGGAGCTGTTTTTT,CASSSTSGGSGELFF
TRBV7-2,NA,NA,TRBJ2-7,TGTGCCAGCAGAGTATCCCGGGACAACTTCTACGAGCAGTACTTC,CASRVSRDNFYEQYF
TRBV9,NA,many,TRBJ1-1,TGTGCCAGCAGCGTAGAACAGGGGAACACTGAAGCTTTCTTT,CASSVEQGNTEAFF
TRBV6-2/TRBV6-3,NA,many,TRBJ2-7,TGTGCCAGCAGTTACTCGGGGGGACAATCCTACGAGCAGTACTTC,CASSYSGGQSYEQYF
TRBV4-2,NA,many,TRBJ2-7,TGTGCCAGCAGCCAAGGGCAGGGGGGCCTCTACGAGCAGTACTTC,CASSQGQGGLYEQYF
TRBV28,NA,many,TRBJ1-6,TGTGCCAGCATCCCGGGGGACGTCTATAATTCACCCCTCCACTTT,CASIPGDVYNSPLHF
TRBV2,NA,NA,TRBJ2-7,TGTGCCAGCAGTGACAAGCCCTCCCCCTACGAGCAGTACTTC,CASSDKPSPYEQYF
TRBV20-1,NA,many,TRBJ2-3,TGCAGTGCTAGTGGGTCGTCGGGGGTGGTATCAGATACGCAGTATTTT,CSASGSSGVVSDTQYF
TRBV5-1,NA,few,TRBJ1-5,TGCGCCAGCAGCTTGGCCTCAGGGAGCAGTCAGCCCCAGCATTTT,CASSLASGSSQPQHF
TRBV19,TRBD2,many,TRBJ2-7,TGTGCCAGTAGTATCCGTGCGGGGGACGGGGAAGAGCAGTACTTC,CASSIRAGDGEEQYF
TRBV24-1,TRBD1,many,TRBJ2-1,TGTGCCACCAGTGAATTAGGGGGCTATGAGCAGTTCTTC,CATSELGGYEQFF
TRBV20-1,NA,many,TRBJ2-3,TGCAGTGCTAGTAGGCGGGGACCTAGCACAGATACGCAGTATTTT,CSASRRGPSTDTQYF
TRBV11-2,NA,NA,TRBJ2-2,TGTGCCAGCAGCCTCAAGGGACTGAACACCGGGGAGCTGTTTTTT,CASSLKGLNTGELFF
TRBV6-5,NA,many,TRBJ2-4,TGTGCCAGCAGTTCCAGGGTGAGAGAGAACATTCAGTACTTC,CASSSRVRENIQYF
TRBV7-8,NA,many,TRBJ1-2,TGTGCCAGCAGCCCTACACCAACGCCCGTTGGCTACACCTTC,CASSPTPTPVGYTF
TRBV5-1,NA,NA,TRBJ1-4,TGCGCCAGCACTACCCCCGGAATGGACGAAAAACTGTTTTTT,CASTTPGMDEKLFF
TRBV6-6,NA,many,TRBJ1-2,TGTGCCAGCAACCAAGGCGGTAACTATGGCTACACCTTC,CASNQGGNYGYTF
TRBV19,NA,NA,TRBJ1-1,TGTGCCAGTAGTAAGATAAGGAACACTGAAGCTTTCTTT,CASSKIRNTEAFF
TRBV3-1,TRBD2,many,TRBJ2-1,TGTGCCAGCAAGGCGGGAGGGTCTGTTCATGAGCAGTTCTTC,CASKAGGSVHEQFF
TRBV12-3/TRBV12-4,TRBD1,many,TRBJ1-5,TGTGCCAGCAGTTTACGGGGGACAGGGGGACCTGGTCAGCCCCAGCATTTT,CASSLRGTGGPGQPQHF
TRBV5-1,TRBD2,few,TRBJ2-3,TGCGCCAGCAGCTTGAGGCCTAGCGGGGACACAGATACGCAGTATTTT,CASSLRPSGDTDTQYF
TRBV11-2,NA,few,TRBJ2-4,TGTGCCAGCAGCTTAGTTGGTCAGGGTAAAAACATTCAGTACTTC,CASSLVGQGKNIQYF
TRBV7-6,TRBD1,many,TRBJ2-7,TGTGCCAGCAGCGTACGGGACAGTTACGAGCAGTACTTC,CASSVRDSYEQYF
TRBV7-9,NA,many,TRBJ1-2,TGTGCCAGCAGCTTCACAGGCGACTATGGCTACACCTTC,CASSFTGDYGYTF
TRBV7-2,NA,NA,TRBJ1-1,TGTGCCAGCAGCCACAGGACAGCGAACACTGAAGCTTTCTTT,CASSHRTANTEAFF
TRBV28,TRBD1,many,TRBJ2-5,TGTGCCAGCAGGGGGTCGACAGGGGTTGAGACCCAGTACTTC,CASRGSTGVETQYF
TRBV7-2,NA,many,TRBJ2-3,TGTGCCAGCAGCTTAGTCAGCACAGATACGCAGTATTTT,CASSLVSTDTQYF
TRBV6-1,NA,NA,TRBJ1-6,TGTGCCAGCAGAGTGGCCAGACAAAGCTATAATTCACCCCTCCACTTT,CASRVARQSYNSPLHF
TRBV28,NA,many,TRBJ2-5,TGTGCCAGCAGAGAGGCAGGGAAGACCCAGTACTTC,CASREAGKTQYF
TRBV2,NA,few,TRBJ1-2,TGTGCCAGCAGTGGAGGGGGGGGTGGCTACACCTTC,CASSGGGGGYTF
TRBV12-5,NA,many,TRBJ2-5,TGTGCTAGTGGTTCAGGGGGGGGGAAAGAGACCCAGTACTTC,CASGSGGGKETQYF
TRBV29-1,NA,many,TRBJ2-7,TGCAGCGTTGCGGGCTCCTCCTACGAGCAGTACTTC,CSVAGSSYEQYF
TRBV12-3/TRBV12-4,NA,many,TRBJ2-3,TGTGCCAGCAATCTGCGAGGCACAGTTAGCACAGATACGCAGTATTTT,CASNLRGTVSTDTQYF
TRBV7-9,TRBD2,many,TRBJ2-3,TGTGCCAGCAGCTTTTTACCGGGACTACCCCTTGCTAGCACAGATACGCAGTATTTT,CASSFLPGLPLASTDTQYF
TRBV20-1,NA,many,TRBJ2-2,TGCAGTGCTAAGAAAACAGGGCTGAACACCGGGGAGCTGTTTTTT,CSAKKTGLNTGELFF
TRBV29-1,NA,many,TRBJ1-1,TGCAGCGTTGGCAGGGGTAACACTGAAGCTTTCTTT,CSVGRGNTEAFF
TRBV7-3,TRBD2,many,TRBJ2-3,TGTGCCAGCAGCTTAAGCGGGGGGCAGGCAGATACGCAGTATTTT,CASSLSGGQADTQYF
TRBV24-1,NA,many,TRBJ2-3,TGTGCCACCAGTGATTCGCACAGCACAGATACGCAGTATTTT,CATSDSHSTDTQYF
TRBV9,TRBD2,many,TRBJ2-3,TGTGCCAGCAGCGTAGGACTAGCCAAGACAGATACGCAGTATTTT,CASSVGLAKTDTQYF
TRBV20-1,NA,many,TRBJ1-2,TGCAGTGCTAGACGACCCGGACAGTCCCAGTATGGCTACACCTTC,CSARRPGQSQYGYTF
TRBV2,NA,many,TRBJ2-2,TGTGCCAGCAGTGAGGTCGGGGGCACCGGGGAGCTGTTTTTT,CASSEVGGTGELFF
TRBV24-1,NA,many,TRBJ1-4,TGTGCCACCAAATACGACAGGCGTCTATTTGAAAAACTGTTTTTT,CATKYDRRLFEKLFF
TRBV9,NA,many,TRBJ2-5,TGTGCCAGCAGCGTTGGGGCTTTCCAAGAGACCCAGTACTTC,CASSVGAFQETQYF
TRBV2,NA,many,TRBJ2-2,TGTGCCAGCAACAGGGATCGCGGGGAGCTGTTTTTT,CASNRDRGELFF
TRBV19,TRBD1,NA,TRBJ1-2,TGTGCCAGTAGTACCATCAACAGGGGGGTCGGCTATGGCTACACCTTC,CASSTINRGVGYGYTF
TRBV20-1,TRBD2,few,TRBJ2-1,TGCAGTGCTAGGCTAGCGGGGATCTACAATGAGCAGTTCTTC,CSARLAGIYNEQFF
TRBV6-6,TRBD1,many,TRBJ2-1,TGTGCCAGCAGAGTCGGGACAGGGGATTCCAATGAGCAGTTCTTC,CASRVGTGDSNEQFF
TRBV3-1,TRBD1,many,TRBJ2-7,TGTGCCAGCAGCGACGGGACAGGGGGTTACTACGAGCAGTACTTC,CASSDGTGGYYEQYF
TRBV6-4,TRBD2,many,TRBJ2-3,TGTGCCAGCAGTGACTCGGCCAGCGGGGGCACAGATACGCAGTATTTT,CASSDSASGGTDTQYF